This note documents a single T cell receptor beta chain sequence. This clone showed up just a few times. Its antigen has not been determined. No qualities accompany the bases; no much larger clone lies one base away. The data stem from a study of blood T cell repertoires in COVID-19 (dated by TCRdb to between 2020 and 2021). Regarding the research as a whole: Collaborator samples came from the United States, Italy and Spain and covered acute and convalescent phases of COVID-19. The material from the prospective study consisted of cDNA or gDNA derived from T cells, B-cell-depleted T cells, or PBMCs. Deeply sampled blood TCRbeta repertoires from subjects exposed to, actively infected with, or recovered from COVID-19 were included in the dataset. The repertoires were made available in a free public database intended to serve as a resource for research on the immune response to SARS-CoV-2. Samples were obtained from the ongoing ImmuneRACE study (first 160 participants) and from about 1,300 subjects provided by 6 global collaborators. The sample metadata nearly always contained a de-identified subject ID, COVID-19 status, age in years and sex. Where available, HLA class I and class II types were obtained from metadata supplied by the sample provider rather than from assay-based typing. The paper's findings and limits, for the study overall: The amount of clinical and demographic metadata varied by source and participant and was provided uncurated.

Trimming takes 3 bases off V and 7 bases off J; junction bases not matched to a gene: 12. From cysteine to phenylalanine, the CDR3 is 15 amino acids long. The only DNA kept is the CDR3, 45 bases in frame from the first base. In the germline V gene, CDR1 corresponds to LGHNA and CDR2 to YSLEER. The immunoSEQ Assay, a bias-controlled multiplex PCR, was used to amplify TCRbeta CDR3 regions from genomic DNA. Per the source publication's procedure: Nucleated cell counts per sample were estimated from amplification of reference gene primers within the assay. To quantify the absolute abundance of each unique TCRbeta CDR3 rearrangement, sequence reads were collapsed and filtered. For each sample, productive Simpson clonality was calculated by taking the square root of Simpson's diversity index across productive rearrangements. Here the immuneACCESS table is served through TCRdb, limited to in-frame sequences with V and J called. Missing clones are a known gap in these copies; in checked studies unresolved V genes cover under half, and the rest lacks a known reason. That table supplies the V and J calls and clone size; D and trimming were determined from the DNA. The sample table holds about 73,000 clones, of which roughly three quarters were seen once. The ten largest clones capture approximately 2.5% of the sample.

One collaborating source in Seattle enrolled patients while the patients were actively infected and followed the patients over time throughout the course of disease. Collaborating institutions collected whole blood in K2EDTA tubes following their own protocols. For TCRbeta analysis, collaborators shipped samples as frozen whole blood, isolated PBMCs, or DNA extracted from either of those sample types. Sequenced input: peripheral blood. This TCR derives from a man in his 70s with COVID-19, enrolled during active disease. The chain links TRBV4-3 with TRBJ2-7; TRBD1 agrees with 7 junctional bases. The CDR3 protein: CASSHEQGIDREQYF. In nucleotide form, the sequence is TGCGCCAGCAGCCACGAACAGGGGATTGATCGGGAGCAGTACTTC.